A single sample is the source of the 21 T cell receptor beta chains below, sequenced in a study of blood T cell repertoires in COVID-19. TCRdb's copy holds only in-frame clones and misses some; the assay was immunoSEQ multiplex PCR. Of about 100,000 clones in the sample, around nine tenths were seen once. The sample taken for sequencing was peripheral blood. Source of these receptors: a human donor in a cohort sampled during active COVID-19.

The chain joins TRBV30 to TRBJ2-3; 11 bases agree with TRBD2. The V and J ends lost 0 bases and 3 bases, in that order; junction bases with no gene match: 8. The CDR3 has 17 amino acids. The germline V gene encodes CDR1 GTSNPN and CDR2 SVGIG (reference sequence). Here the CDR3 reads CAWSVGRTSGPTDTQYF. The CDR3 DNA reads as TGTGCCTGGAGTGTAGGGCGGACTAGCGGGCCTACAGATACGCAGTATTTT.

This chain connects TRBV5-6 to TRBJ1-2; tentative D call: TRBD1 (6 bases). V lost 4 bases and J lost 5, with 15 bases in between. The CDR3 is 14 residues long. Germline V CDR1 and CDR2: SGHDT, YYEEEE. DNA for the CDR3: TGTGCCAGCAGCCACGGACAGCGTCCTTATGGCTACACCTTC. This translates into CASSHGQRPYGYTF.

A single count supports this clone. The DNA for the CDR3 is TGCGCCAGCAGCCAAGGTCAAAATCAGCCCCAGCATTTT. This sequence encodes CASSQGQNQPQHF. The chain couples TRBV4-3 to TRBJ1-5, with D unresolved. This CDR3 comprises 13 residues. Germline V gene data show CDR1 as LGHNA and CDR2 as YSLEER. V dropped 1 base and J dropped 4 bases, with 5 bases sitting between them.

CDR3 in amino acids: CASSIGRGANEQFF. The DNA of the CDR3 is TGTGCCAGTAGTATAGGCAGGGGTGCCAATGAGCAGTTCTTC. J is TRBJ2-1 and V is TRBV19; weak D call: TRBD1 (6 bases). Trimming left V 1 base short and J 6 bases short, with 10 bases between. The CDR3 is 14 residues long. Germline CDR1 LNHDA, CDR2 SQIVND (reference sequence).

The sample holds one count of this clone. The chain joins TRBV6-5 to TRBJ2-1, with D perhaps TRBD2 (6 bases). This CDR3 spans 16 amino acids. Germline loops: CDR1 MNHEY, CDR2 SVGAGI. V was pared by 2 bases and J by 2 bases, with 13 bases between. The CDR3 coding sequence is TGTGCCAGCAGTTACGGGACTTTCCCTGCCTACAATGAGCAGTTCTTC. Translated: CASSYGTFPAYNEQFF.

This sequence joins TRBV4-3 and TRBJ1-2; D unresolved. CDR1 and CDR2 (germline): LGHNA, YSLEER. The CDR3 runs 18 residues. Trimming took off 0 bases at V and 8 bases at J, with 25 bases between the two ends. In DNA form, the CDR3 reads TGCGCCAGCAGCCAAGATAGGAGAAGGGTCGGGAGAGAAAGCGGCTACACCTTC. Translating gives CASSQDRRRVGRESGYTF.

This rearrangement joins TRBV18 to TRBJ2-5, with 12 bases fitting TRBD1. Unmatched junction bases numbered 6, after V lost 2 bases and J lost 5 bases. The germline V gene has CDR1 KGHSH and CDR2 LQKENI. The CDR3 extends over 16 amino acids. The CDR3 DNA reads TGTGCCAGCTCACCATCCCGGGACAGGGGGCTTGAGACCCAGTACTTC. It encodes CASSPSRDRGLETQYF.

This clone was seen more than once but under ten times. The chain combines TRBV29-1 with TRBJ1-1, with 7 bases matching TRBD1. V trimming: 4 bases; J trimming: 0 bases; junction bases outside the gene matches: 5. Germline CDR1 and CDR2: SQVTM and ANQGSEA. This CDR3 has 14 amino acids. CDR3 sequence (DNA): TGCAGCGTTGGGGTAGGGGGCGTGAACACTGAAGCTTTCTTT. It is translated as CSVGVGGVNTEAFF.

The CDR3 DNA sequence: TGCGCCAGCTCGAGGGGGACTAGCGGGGAGCAGTACTTC. This sequence encodes CASSRGTSGEQYF. The chain is built from TRBV10-1 and TRBJ2-7; TRBD2 aligns across 12 bases. Germline CDR1 reads WNHNN; CDR2 reads SYGVQD (reference sequence). This CDR3 comprises 13 residues. Trimming took 8 bases from V and 7 from J; bases not matched to a gene: 6.

V gene TRBV7-3 combines with J gene TRBJ2-3; weak D call: TRBD1 (7 bases). Germline CDR1 SGHTA, CDR2 FQGTGA. The CDR3 length is 15 residues. V was trimmed by 2 bases and J by 6 bases, leaving 15 bases between them. The CDR3 loop is CASSLGQGGRDTQYF. CDR3 coding DNA: TGTGCCAGCAGCTTAGGGCAGGGGGGCCGGGATACGCAGTATTTT.

This clone was observed once. The V call is TRBV24-1, the J call TRBJ1-5; 7 nucleotides align to TRBD1. The V segment lost 9 bases and the J segment 3 bases; nucleotides outside the gene matches: 4. Germline CDR1 KGHDR, CDR2 SFDVKD. CDR3 length: 13 residues. The chain's CDR3 is CATSQGLNQPQHF. The CDR3 DNA reads as TGTGCCACCTCACAGGGGCTCAATCAGCCCCAGCATTTT.

This clone was detected only a few times. This chain links TRBV4-1 with TRBJ1-2; D is undetermined. This CDR3 has 14 residues. V dropped 0 bases and J dropped 4 bases, with 9 bases sitting between them. Germline V gives CDR1 MGHRA, CDR2 YSYEKL. The CDR3 DNA sequence: TGCGCCAGCAGCCAAGACCGACTGGGCTATGGCTACACCTTC. Protein: CASSQDRLGYGYTF.

The rearrangement uses TRBV28 and TRBJ2-1, with unresolved D. V lost 3 bases and J lost 5, with 14 bases in between. The V gene's germline CDR1 is MDHEN and CDR2 SYDVKM. This CDR3 spans 15 amino acids. CDR3 nucleotides: TGTGCCAGCAGTTTTCCCGGGTTTGATAACAATGAGCAGTTCTTC. Translation gives CASSFPGFDNNEQFF.

The chain has TRBV7-2 and TRBJ2-1; D gene uncertain. Germline V gene sequence: CDR1 SGHTA, CDR2 FQGNSA. The CDR3 totals 14 residues. V dropped 3 bases and J dropped 6 bases, with 12 bases sitting between them. The CDR3 DNA follows: TGTGCCAGCAGCTTCATGCCGTCTAGCAATGAGCAGTTCTTC. Translated, it gives CASSFMPSSNEQFF. The full variable domain, rest sourced from reference TRBV7-2 and TRBJ2-1, is GAGVSQSPSNKVTEKGKDVELRCDPISGHTALYWYRQSLGQGLEFLIYFQGNSAPDKSGLPSDRFSAERTGGSVSTLTIQRTQQEDSAVYLCASSFMPSSNEQFFGPGTRLTVL.

V and J are TRBV9 and TRBJ2-1; D possibly corresponds to TRBD1 (6 bases). V was trimmed by 0 bases and J by 6 bases, leaving 13 bases between them. This CDR3 region has 15 residues. Germline CDR1 reads SGDLS; CDR2 reads YYNGEE. CDR3 DNA: TGTGCCAGCAGCGTAGATCAGGGGATGAGCAATGAGCAGTTCTTC. It specifies CASSVDQGMSNEQFF.

The chain links TRBV27 to TRBJ1-2, with TRBD1 identical over 8 bases. Germline-derived CDR1 and CDR2 are MNHEY and SMNVEV (reference sequence). This CDR3 spans 15 amino acids. J lost 2 bases, V lost 3 bases, and 5 bases had no gene match. CDR3 sequence (DNA): TGTGCCAGCAGTTTCGGGACAGGACTAAACTATGGCTACACCTTC. Amino acids: CASSFGTGLNYGYTF.

The rearrangement links TRBV18 to TRBJ2-5, with D possibly TRBD2 on 6 matching bases. CDR1 is KGHSH, CDR2 LQKENI, per germline. Trimming cost V 0 bases and J 5 bases, with 10 bases left between them. CDR3 size: 14 residues. CDR3 DNA sequence: TGTGCCAGCTCACCACCGCGGGAAGAGGAGACCCAGTACTTC. This codes for CASSPPREEETQYF.

The chain is built from TRBV5-5 and TRBJ1-4, with D maybe TRBD1 (6 bases). Trimming removed 4 bases from V and 12 bases from J, with 16 bases in between. Germline CDR1 is SGHKS and CDR2 is YYEKEE (reference sequence). The CDR3 runs 13 residues. CDR3 sequence (DNA): TGTGCCAGCAGCAATTCCCGACAGGACCAACTGTTTTTT. Translated, it gives CASSNSRQDQLFF.

This chain connects TRBV19 to TRBJ2-1, with D perhaps TRBD2 (6 bases). The CDR3 runs to 14 residues. V lost 1 base to trimming and J lost 8 bases, with 12 bases between them. The germline CDR1 and CDR2 sequences are LNHDA and SQIVND (reference sequence). The CDR3 region is CASSIAGEGYEQFF. CDR3 sequence (DNA): TGTGCCAGTAGTATAGCGGGAGAGGGATATGAGCAGTTCTTC.

This rearrangement joins TRBV2 to TRBJ1-2; TRBD1 might be the D (6 bases). The CDR3 has 13 residues. V was trimmed by 5 bases and J by 2 bases, leaving 9 bases between them. Germline CDR1 and CDR2: SNHLY and FYNNEI. DNA for the CDR3: TGTGCCAGCAGTTCCACAGGGAACTATGGCTACACCTTC. Translation: CASSSTGNYGYTF. Complete variable domain (other parts from reference TRBV2 and TRBJ1-2): EPEVTQTPSHQVTQMGQEVILRCVPISNHLYFYWYRQILGQKVEFLVSFYNNEISEKSEIFDDQFSVERPDGSNFTLKIRSTKLEDSAMYFCASSSTGNYGYTFGSGTRLTVV.

The J gene is TRBJ1-2, the V gene TRBV19; no firm D call. From germline, CDR1 is LNHDA and CDR2 SQIVND (reference sequence). This CDR3 spans 13 amino acids. Trimming cost V 1 base and J 0 bases, with 3 bases left between them. The CDR3: CASSIGANYGYTF. The CDR3 region has the DNA TGTGCCAGTAGTATAGGAGCTAACTATGGCTACACCTTC.